The TCR beta chain under discussion was sequenced for a study of T cell repertoires in cytomegalovirus infection (dated by TCRdb to 2018 to 2020). With respect to the entire study: Peptide stimulations targeted recently identified HLA-C-restricted CMV epitopes, whose presentation resists viral immunomodulation, together with well-studied HLA-B-restricted epitopes. The HLA type of each donor mattered for the analysis, because public TCR beta signatures pointed to carriage of CMV infection along with the matching HLA type.

Its CDR3 holds 13 amino acids, cysteine through phenylalanine. Kept here is only the CDR3 DNA, which spans 39 bases and is read in frame from base 1. Trimming takes 6 bases from V and 2 bases from J, and the germline ends sit 10 bases apart. The germline V gene supplies CDR1 SGHTA and CDR2 FQGNSA. Sequencing took place on an Illumina HiSeq 1500. TCRdb cleaned the public reads at Q25 with fastp, built clones with MiXCR and kept in-frame beta chains. Records with the same CDR3 protein are collapsed into one entry carrying the most frequent genes and DNA. A total of a few hundred thousand distinct CDR3 sequences appear in this sample, about two fifths of them only once. The biggest ten clones account for around 45% of the sample. A remark on this clonotype: Its target antigen remains unknown. Nothing much larger sits one base from this clone, and base qualities are not available.

The sample's treatment or condition label, in plain terms: in vitro stimulation with specific CMV peptide epitopes to enrich CMV-specific T cells. Findings and caveats that apply to the study as a whole: Cumulative frequency of public TCR beta family members discriminated carriers of CMV infection plus the relevant HLA type in this cohort and an independent approximately 400-donor cohort. The ex vivo response was dominated by HLA-C-restricted CMV-specific TCR beta clonotypes, which also provided the single most frequent clonotype in two of eight donors.

Here the chain combines TRBV7-2 and TRBJ1-1; the D gene is not confidently resolved. This clonotype was obtained from a human donor in good health (CMV status not recorded). Some clones in this sample may be carry-over from other donors' samples. The starting material was cultured PBMCs, obtained from culture after CMV antigen stimulation. The bases read TGTGCCAGCAGGATGTGGGTAAACACTGAAGCTTTCTTT. Its translation is CASRMWVNTEAFF.